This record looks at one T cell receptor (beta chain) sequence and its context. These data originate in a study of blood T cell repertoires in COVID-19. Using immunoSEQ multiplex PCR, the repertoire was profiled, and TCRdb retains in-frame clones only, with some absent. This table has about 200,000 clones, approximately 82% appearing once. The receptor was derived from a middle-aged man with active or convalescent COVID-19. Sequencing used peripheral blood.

The CDR3 coding sequence is TGTGCCAGCAGCGTAGACGCCGGAGCCGGGGAGCTGTTTTTT. It translates to CASSVDAGAGELFF. The chain is built from TRBV9 and TRBJ2-2; D gene uncertain. Germline assignment: CDR1 SGDLS and CDR2 YYNGEE. V dropped 0 bases and J dropped 6 bases, with 9 bases sitting between them. The CDR3 extends over 14 amino acids.